These 26 T cell receptor beta chains came from one sample sequenced in a study of control samples from healthy donors and cancer patients. The protocol was immunoSEQ multiplex PCR, while the TCRdb copy is restricted to in-frame clones and leaves out a portion. The sample shows fewer than 95,000 clones, 90% to 95% of them seen only once. The sequenced material came from blood. The receptors come from a man under 40 in good health.

This chain uses TRBV7-9 with TRBJ2-3, with D unclear. The germline V gene has CDR1 SEHNR and CDR2 FQNEAQ (reference sequence). This CDR3 spans 16 amino acids. Trimming shortened V by 5 bases and J by 0 bases, and 15 bases separated the two germline ends. The CDR3 sequence is CASSRFNWASTDTQYF. CDR3 bases: TGTGCCAGCAGCCGTTTCAACTGGGCTAGCACAGATACGCAGTATTTT.

This clone came up once. The chain joins TRBV7-2 to TRBJ1-2; D is ambiguous. Trimming took 7 bases from V and 2 from J, leaving 14 bases between them. The germline CDR1 and CDR2 sequences are SGHTA and FQGNSA. CDR3 length: 14 residues. The CDR3 bases are TGTGCCAGCATGCGTTCCAACACCAACTATGGCTACACCTTC. This translates into CASMRSNTNYGYTF.

CDR3 protein: CASSSGTVNEKLFF. CDR3 coding DNA: TGTGCCAGCTCATCCGGGACAGTTAATGAAAAACTGTTTTTT. The chain is built from TRBV18 and TRBJ1-4; 7 bases align to TRBD1. The CDR3 length is 14 residues. J was trimmed by 4 bases and V by 5 bases; bases with no gene match: 4. The germline CDR1 and CDR2 sequences are KGHSH and LQKENI. The full variable domain, with the rest looked up from reference TRBV18 and TRBJ1-4, is NAGVMQNPRHLVRRRGQEARLRCSPMKGHSHVYWYRQLPEEGLKFMVYLQKENIIDESGMPKERFSAEFPKEGPSILRIQQVVRGDSAAYFCASSSGTVNEKLFFGSGTQLSVL.

The rearrangement joins TRBV6-5 to TRBJ1-2, with 7 positions matching TRBD1. Germline V gives CDR1 MNHEY, CDR2 SVGAGI. CDR3 length equals 11 residues. J lost 8 bases, V lost 10 bases, and 7 bases had no gene match. CDR3 coding DNA: TGTGCCATCGACAGGGTAGAGGGCTACACCTTC. Residues: CAIDRVEGYTF.

The chain joins TRBV3-1 (or the pseudogene TRBV3-2) to TRBJ1-3; unclear D gene. Germline V gives CDR1 LGHDT, CDR2 YNNKEL (reference sequence). The CDR3 length is 13 residues. Trimming pared 4 bases from V and 0 bases from J, leaving 4 bases between. Written as DNA, the CDR3 is TGTGCCAGCAGCCCTAACTCTGGAAACACCATATATTTT. It is translated as CASSPNSGNTIYF.

V and J are TRBV3-1 (or the pseudogene TRBV3-2) and TRBJ1-4; TRBD1 matches 7 bases. The length of the CDR3 is 18 residues. The V gene end was trimmed by 0 bases and the J gene end by 7 bases; junction bases not matched to a gene: 14. In germline, CDR1 is LGHDT, CDR2 YNNKEL (reference sequence). Written as DNA, the CDR3 is TGTGCCAGCAGCCAAGACCTAGCAGGGGGTGGGGATCTTGAAAAACTGTTTTTT. Translation: CASSQDLAGGGDLEKLFF.

The chain employs TRBV6-5 and TRBJ2-1; 9 bases align to TRBD2. Germline CDR1 reads MNHEY; CDR2 reads SVGAGI. V shed 4 bases, J shed 4 bases, and the junction held 8 bases outside the gene matches. The CDR3 extends over 16 amino acids. The DNA for the CDR3 is TGTGCCAGCAGTTCCCCTGGCGGGAGGGGATACAATGAGCAGTTCTTC. The encoded protein is CASSSPGGRGYNEQFF.

This clone was counted a few times. V is TRBV9 and J is TRBJ2-1; D unclear. The CDR3 sequence is 13 residues long. The germline V and J ends were trimmed by 0 bases and 5 bases, with 6 bases remaining between them. CDR1 and CDR2 (germline): SGDLS, YYNGEE. CDR3 protein: CASSVEQNNEQFF. CDR3 in DNA: TGTGCCAGCAGCGTAGAACAGAACAATGAGCAGTTCTTC.

The chain has TRBV20-1 and TRBJ2-7; 7 nucleotides line up with TRBD2. This CDR3 region has 14 residues. After removal of 3 bases from V and 1 base from J, the junction contained 6 bases not matched to a gene. Per germline, CDR1 DFQATT and CDR2 SNEGSKA (reference sequence). CDR3 nucleotide sequence: TGCAGTGCTAGTGCTAGCGGCCATTCCTACGAGCAGTACTTC. Residues: CSASASGHSYEQYF.

This chain joins TRBV11-2 and TRBJ2-7; 7 bases fit TRBD2. Losses at the gene ends were 1 base for V and 3 bases for J; bases not matched to a gene: 9. Germline CDR1 and CDR2: SGHAT and FQNNGV. The length of the CDR3 is 16 residues. As DNA, the CDR3 is TGTGCCAGCAGCTTAGCGTCGGCGGGGAGGGACTACGAGCAGTACTTC. Translation: CASSLASAGRDYEQYF.

The chain couples TRBV7-9 to TRBJ1-1; D gene unclear. The germline gives CDR1 SEHNR, CDR2 FQNEAQ (reference sequence). The CDR3 contains 14 residues. The V end lost 5 bases, the J end lost 0 bases, and 10 bases lay between the germline ends. For the CDR3, the DNA is TGTGCCAGCAGCCTGGACGGGATGAACACTGAAGCTTTCTTT. Translating it yields CASSLDGMNTEAFF.

The chain is built from TRBV5-6 and TRBJ1-6; TRBD1 might be the D (5 bases). Trimming cost V 2 bases and J 8 bases, with 14 bases left between them. The CDR3 sequence is 15 residues long. The V gene's germline CDR1 is SGHDT and CDR2 YYEEEE. CDR3 loop: CASSLLPGSDSPLHF. As DNA, the CDR3 is TGTGCCAGCAGCTTACTGCCAGGGAGTGATTCACCCCTCCACTTT.

This chain connects TRBV18 to TRBJ2-7, with 7 bases identical to TRBD2. Germline V lookup: CDR1 KGHSH, CDR2 LQKENI. The CDR3 is 15 amino acids. The trim removed 5 bases at V and 6 bases at J, leaving 13 bases unmatched. The CDR3 spells CASSSLATTSSEQYF. The CDR3 region has the DNA TGTGCCAGCTCATCACTTGCTACGACTAGCAGCGAGCAGTACTTC.

V and J are TRBV28 and TRBJ1-6, with a possible D match to TRBD1 (6 bases). CDR1 is MDHEN, CDR2 SYDVKM, per germline. V was cut by 10 bases and J by 7 bases, with 11 bases left in between. The CDR3 totals 12 residues. CDR3 nucleotide sequence: TGTGCCACCGGACAGTCCAATTCACCCCTCCACTTT. Translating it yields CATGQSNSPLHF. Full variable domain (rest looked up from reference TRBV28 and TRBJ1-6): DVKVTQSSRYLVKRTGEKVFLECVQDMDHENMFWYRQDPGLGLRLIYFSYDVKMKEKGDIPEGYSVSREKKERFSLILESASTNQTSMYLCATGQSNSPLHFGNGTRLTVT.

The gene calls are TRBV24-1 and TRBJ2-1, with 8 bases lining up with TRBD2. V lost 4 bases to trimming and J lost 4 bases; unmatched junction nucleotides: 5. In germline, CDR1 is KGHDR, CDR2 SFDVKD. The CDR3 is made up of 15 amino acids. The CDR3 is CATSEGTSLYNEQFF. The DNA of the CDR3 is TGTGCCACCAGTGAGGGGACTAGTCTTTACAATGAGCAGTTCTTC.

V is TRBV7-8 and J is TRBJ1-4, with unresolved D. The germline V gene encodes CDR1 SGHVS and CDR2 FQNEAQ. Trimming removed 2 bases at V and 6 bases at J, with 10 bases between. CDR3 size: 14 residues. DNA of the CDR3: TGTGCCAGCAGCTTAACTGGGGAACATGAAAAACTGTTTTTT. This translates into CASSLTGEHEKLFF.

V is TRBV5-1 and J is TRBJ2-5; unclear D gene. The V gene's germline CDR1 is SGHRS and CDR2 YFSETQ. V lost 0 bases and J lost 1, with 10 bases in between. This CDR3 contains 15 residues. As DNA, the CDR3 is TGCGCCAGCAGCTTGGGGGGATATACCCAAGAGACCCAGTACTTC. It yields the protein CASSLGGYTQETQYF.

V is TRBV7-9 and J is TRBJ1-2; D is unclear. CDR3 length: 15 residues. Germline V gene sequence: CDR1 SEHNR, CDR2 FQNEAQ (reference sequence). Trimming pared 0 bases from V and 8 bases from J, leaving 16 bases between. The CDR3 nucleotides read TGTGCCAGCAGCTTAGCGAATTCTGCACTGAAAGGCTACACCTTC. This translates into CASSLANSALKGYTF.

The chain links TRBV27 to TRBJ2-1; 11 bases are shared with TRBD2. Germline V gene sequence: CDR1 MNHEY, CDR2 SMNVEV (reference sequence). Germline trimming cut 6 bases from V and 5 bases from J; bases unmatched to any gene: 6. There are 15 residues in the CDR3. This CDR3 is CASSTGTSGNNEQFF. Here the CDR3 DNA reads TGTGCCAGCAGCACCGGGACTAGCGGAAACAATGAGCAGTTCTTC.

The rearrangement links TRBV28 to TRBJ2-7, with D unclear. The CDR3 contains 15 residues. The germline gives CDR1 MDHEN, CDR2 SYDVKM. Trimming pared 2 bases from V and 0 bases from J, leaving 11 bases between. The chain's CDR3 is CASSLGQPYSYEQYF. The CDR3 nucleotides are TGTGCCAGCAGTTTAGGGCAGCCCTACTCCTACGAGCAGTACTTC. The full variable domain, its missing parts supplied by reference TRBV28 and TRBJ2-7, is DVKVTQSSRYLVKRTGEKVFLECVQDMDHENMFWYRQDPGLGLRLIYFSYDVKMKEKGDIPEGYSVSREKKERFSLILESASTNQTSMYLCASSLGQPYSYEQYFGPGTRLTVT.

The chain uses TRBV7-9 and TRBJ2-7; 10 bases are a match to TRBD1. The CDR3 has 15 amino acids. V shed 4 bases and J 3 bases; nucleotides not matched to a gene: 6. Germline CDR1 reads SEHNR; CDR2 reads FQNEAQ (reference sequence). CDR3 in amino acids: CASSSTGTGDYEQYF. In nucleotides, the CDR3 is TGTGCCAGCAGCTCGACCGGGACAGGGGACTACGAGCAGTACTTC.

The chain employs TRBV6-2 or TRBV6-3 and TRBJ2-7; 9 nucleotides agree with TRBD1. With 2 bases clipped from V and 6 bases from J, the junction kept 5 bases outside the gene matches. Looked up from germline, CDR1 is MNHEY and CDR2 is SVGEGT. The CDR3 runs 14 residues. The CDR3 region is CASSYGTGIGEQYF. CDR3 bases: TGTGCCAGCAGTTACGGGACAGGGATAGGCGAGCAGTACTTC.

The gene calls are TRBV30 and TRBJ2-5, with 10 bases identical to TRBD2. Germline-derived CDR1 and CDR2 are GTSNPN and SVGIG (reference sequence). V trimming: 1 base; J trimming: 0 bases; junction bases outside the gene matches: 8. The CDR3 runs 17 residues. The chain's CDR3 is CAWSEASGGPNQETQYF. The CDR3 DNA is TGTGCCTGGAGTGAGGCTAGCGGGGGCCCCAACCAAGAGACCCAGTACTTC.

The chain employs TRBV5-1 and TRBJ2-3; perhaps TRBD2 as D (5 bases). CDR3 length: 16 residues. Deletions cut 4 bases from V and 0 bases from J, with 15 bases between. Germline lookup yields CDR1 SGHRS and CDR2 YFSETQ. The CDR3 protein is CASSPRASTSTDTQYF. The DNA for the CDR3 is TGCGCCAGCAGCCCGAGGGCGTCTACTAGCACAGATACGCAGTATTTT.

This clone was detected only once. The gene calls are TRBV7-2 and TRBJ1-2; a weak D match, TRBD1 (6 bases). The germline gives CDR1 SGHTA, CDR2 FQGNSA. Trimming shortened V by 1 base and J by 8 bases, and 14 bases separated the two germline ends. This CDR3 has 14 amino acids. The CDR3 DNA reads TGTGCCAGCAGCTTAGATACAGGGAGCAGGGGCTACACCTTC. Its translation: CASSLDTGSRGYTF.

This clone was detected a few times. The chain employs TRBV27 and TRBJ1-5, with a possible D match to TRBD1 (5 bases). The CDR3 is 13 amino acids. Germline V gene lookup returns CDR1 MNHEY and CDR2 SMNVEV (reference sequence). The V end was cut by 3 bases, the J end by 5 bases, with 8 bases between. The CDR3 DNA reads TGTGCCAGCAGTTTTACAGGATATCAGCCCCAGCATTTT. This sequence encodes CASSFTGYQPQHF.